This T cell receptor (beta chain) was recorded in a study of beta chain features in type 1 diabetes listed by TCRdb under 2018. Regarding the study in general: No differences in mean age, gender distribution, total cell number or subset yield were found between patients and healthy donors. A total of around 110,000,000 sorted cells were examined across all samples, and RNA yield correlated strongly with the number of cells per subset. Regulatory and stem cell-like memory subsets were isolated from only 8 patients and roughly eight healthy donors, whereas naive and central memory subsets came from all 28 donors. In the study, TCRB repertoires of sorted circulating CD4+ T cell subsets from recently diagnosed type 1 diabetes patients were compared with those of matched healthy donors.

Each donor gave one peripheral blood draw, roughly 120 mL on average, collected into heparinised tubes. A BD FACSAria II was used to sort naive, central memory, regulatory and stem cell-like memory CD4+ T cells with a panel that included CD45RO, CCR7, CD25, CD127, CD95 and CD27. A purity above 95% was achieved for all sorted populations. PBMCs were isolated immediately by Lymphoprep density gradient centrifugation and stained directly without culture. To minimize batch effects, samples were stained and sorted in pairs, one healthy donor with one patient per experiment. Concerning this clone itself: What this receptor recognizes is not known. It has no much larger one-base neighbor in the sample; base qualities were not kept.

Summary of the overall study and its limitations: Fewer insertions and more nucleotide deletions at VDJ recombination sites were observed in patients with type 1 diabetes, implying thymic rearrangement abnormalities. Naive, central memory and regulatory TCRB repertoires appeared more similar among patients than among healthy donors. Shorter templates might have been favored by PCR, but patient and control samples were amplified and corrected together, so both groups would have been affected equally by any skew. In all four CD4+ subsets, TCRB CDR3 length was moderately but significantly shorter in type 1 diabetes patients. Only small numbers of individuals were included in the HLA sub-analyses, which left unresolved whether HLA type had any influence on TCRB rearrangement. Because cDNA was sequenced instead of genomic DNA, activated cells with high expression could be over-represented, although the groups did not differ in activation or CD3 levels.

The entire isolated RNA was reverse transcribed using the High Capacity cDNA Reverse Transcription Kit, and thus expressed TCRB transcripts were sequenced. Naive, central memory and regulatory T cell samples underwent deep immunoSEQ sequencing, averaging approximately 3.5 million total reads per sample. Sorted cells were lysed in RLT buffer, and RNA was extracted using DNase-treated RNeasy Micro or Mini kits according to cell number. To prevent cross-contamination, each cell subset was processed individually, whereas patient and healthy donor samples were processed jointly. The immunoSEQ multiplex PCR was used to amplify TCRB sequences from cDNA, yielding 87-bp fragments that span the CDR3 region. Sequencing of the amplicons was done on the Illumina HiSeq platform. Per the original workflow: PCR bias was computationally corrected using synthetic template baselines, reads within Hamming distance 2 were collapsed, and singletons that could not be merged were discarded. By aligning reads against IMGT, V, D and J genes, CDR3 length, and insertions or deletions at six rearrangement sites were assigned. Within each subset, clonotype counts were normalized to sorted cell number, after which true diversity and Gini coefficients were computed with the tcR R package. The overlap coefficient, calculated on TCRB nucleotide sequences, was used to quantify repertoire sharing. As a proxy for the pre-selection repertoire, out-of-frame TCRB sequences from naive cells were analyzed. TCRdb stores this immuneACCESS table with in-frame sequences only. Part of the clones is absent; in the studies checked, under half of the shortfall reflects unresolved V genes, and no reason is known for the rest. V, J and clone size are those of that table, while D and trimming were read from the DNA. The sample table lists 200,000 to 300,000 clones, roughly 14% of them with a count of one. The top ten clones comprise about 0.024% of the sample.

Looking up the germline V gene yields CDR1 SGHRS and CDR2 YFSETQ. For this chain, trimming is 7 bases at the V end and 15 bases at the J end, and the number of junction bases without a gene match is 20. Its CDR3 holds 15 amino acids, cysteine through phenylalanine. Just the 45-base CDR3 DNA is kept, in frame starting at base 1. The TCR was taken from a middle-aged woman in good health. This receptor chain uses TRBV5-1 and TRBJ1-4; 8 junctional bases match TRBD1. Sequencing was performed on naive CD4+ T cells from blood. The meaning of the sample's cell subset or site label: true naive CD4+ T cells. Here the CDR3 is given as CASPQGGQERRGLFF. The DNA is TGCGCCAGCCCCCAGGGGGGACAGGAGCGAAGGGGTTTGTTTTTT.